A selection of T cell receptor beta chains follows, all from one sample in a study of blood T cells in healthy people across ages. TCRdb re-called the 5' RACE reads through MiXCR, storing one row per CDR3 protein. Of about 800,000 distinct CDR3 sequences in the sample, more than 45% were seen once. The sequenced sample consisted of blood. The receptors come from a man aged 25 to 45 in good health. Both conserved end residues are part of each CDR3. The D gene is left open where the match is weak. Clone size is not always given. Where it is, it says once, few, many or a class for expanded clones.

abundance | d_gene | j_gene | v_gene | CDR3aa | CDR3nt
- | - | TRBJ1-2 | TRBV5-1 | CASSLEAGCRGYTF | TGCGCCAGCAGCTTGGAGGCAGGGTGCCGTGGCTACACCTTC
- | - | TRBJ2-1 | TRBV20-1 | CSASHPLTSKVRNEQFF | TGCAGTGCTAGCCACCCACTCACTAGTAAAGTACGCAATGAGCAGTTCTTC
- | - | TRBJ1-1 | TRBV6-5 | CASSGTPHTEAFF | TGTGCCAGCAGCGGGACCCCCCACACTGAAGCTTTCTTT
few | - | TRBJ1-5 | TRBV2 | CAGVEGRQPQHF | TGTGCTGGAGTAGAGGGGCGGCAGCCCCAGCATTTT
- | - | TRBJ1-2 | TRBV7-9 | CASSSRDGENYGYTF | TGTGCCAGCAGCTCCCGGGACGGAGAAAACTATGGCTACACCTTC
- | - | TRBJ2-1 | TRBV7-2 | CASSSAVGRNEQFF | TGTGCCAGCAGCTCTGCGGTGGGCCGAAATGAGCAGTTCTTC
- | - | TRBJ1-2 | TRBV27 | CASPPVYGYTF | TGTGCCAGTCCACCGGTTTATGGCTACACCTTC
- | - | TRBJ1-1 | TRBV7-9 | CASSLGAQMNTEAFF | TGTGCCAGCAGCTTAGGGGCACAGATGAACACTGAAGCTTTCTTT
few | TRBD1 | TRBJ2-1 | TRBV27 | CASSYSTGERYNEQFF | TGTGCCAGCAGTTATTCGACAGGGGAGCGCTACAATGAGCAGTTCTTC
many | - | TRBJ2-7 | TRBV7-2 | CASSAGLRGEQYF | TGTGCCAGCAGTGCCGGGCTCCGCGGCGAGCAGTACTTC
many | - | TRBJ2-1 | TRBV7-2 | CASSLVSEQFF | TGTGCCAGCAGTCTAGTGTCTGAGCAGTTCTTC
- | - | TRBJ2-7 | TRBV27 | CASSFSPGSSHYEQYF | TGTGCCAGCAGCTTCTCTCCTGGGTCCTCTCACTACGAGCAGTACTTC
- | - | TRBJ2-1 | TRBV20-1 | CSAREGGTYNEQFF | TGCAGTGCTAGAGAAGGAGGCACCTACAATGAGCAGTTCTTC
- | TRBD1 | TRBJ2-7 | TRBV7-2 | CASSLFGTGVSYEQYF | TGTGCCAGCAGCTTATTCGGGACAGGGGTTTCCTACGAGCAGTACTTC
- | - | TRBJ2-7 | TRBV6-5 | CASRGPGSYEQYF | TGTGCCAGCAGGGGACCAGGCTCCTACGAGCAGTACTTC
many | - | TRBJ1-1 | TRBV20-1 | CSARDFTRSNRVTEAFF | TGCAGTGCTAGAGATTTTACACGGTCTAATAGGGTCACTGAAGCTTTCTTT
once | - | TRBJ2-5 | TRBV7-2 | CASSFGTRETQYF | TGTGCCAGCAGCTTTGGGACCAGGGAGACCCAGTACTTC
- | TRBD1 | TRBJ2-7 | TRBV29-1 | CSVEDPRLRDRVTQYF | TGCAGCGTTGAAGATCCACGTTTACGGGACAGGGTTACCCAGTACTTC
- | - | TRBJ1-2 | TRBV2 | CASMGPGYTF | TGTGCCAGCATGGGGCCCGGCTACACCTTC
- | - | TRBJ1-2 | TRBV20-1 | CSASLRGGGYTF | TGCAGTGCTAGCCTCCGGGGGGGTGGCTACACCTTC
few | - | TRBJ1-5 | TRBV20-1 | CSARRAGQPQHF | TGCAGTGCTAGGAGGGCAGGGCAGCCCCAGCATTTT
- | - | TRBJ2-1 | TRBV21-1 | CASSKPRWAYNEQFF | TGTGCCAGCAGCAAACCGAGATGGGCCTACAATGAGCAGTTCTTC
few | - | TRBJ2-5 | TRBV6-5 | CATPSAGAETQYF | TGTGCCACCCCATCGGCGGGGGCCGAGACCCAGTACTTC
- | - | TRBJ2-1 | TRBV9 | CASSGGVENEQFF | TGTGCCAGCAGCGGTGGGGTTGAGAATGAGCAGTTCTTC
- | TRBD2 | TRBJ2-1 | TRBV3-1 | CASSQDSGGGFF | TGTGCCAGCAGCCAAGATTCCGGGGGGGGGTTCTTC
- | - | TRBJ2-3 | TRBV5-1 | CASSSQDLPAQYF | TGCGCCAGCAGCTCGCAGGATCTACCGGCGCAGTATTTT
- | - | TRBJ2-1 | TRBV7-2 | CASSFPIGAFSYNEQFF | TGTGCCAGCAGCTTCCCAATAGGGGCCTTCTCCTACAATGAGCAGTTCTTC
few | - | TRBJ2-5 | TRBV7-9 | CASSARPRETQYF | TGTGCCAGCAGCGCCAGGCCGAGGGAGACCCAGTACTTC
- | - | TRBJ2-7 | TRBV4-1 | CASSQVQSSYEQYF | TGCGCCAGCAGCCAAGTTCAGTCCTCCTACGAGCAGTACTTC
few | - | TRBJ2-1 | TRBV29-1 | CSVSAASYNEQFF | TGCAGCGTTTCGGCGGCATCCTACAATGAGCAGTTCTTC
- | TRBD1 | TRBJ2-7 | TRBV28 | CASSNDRVVMYEQYF | TGTGCCAGCAGCAACGACAGGGTTGTCATGTACGAGCAGTACTTC
- | - | TRBJ2-5 | TRBV6-5 | CASSSRDIQETQYF | TGTGCCAGCAGTTCGAGGGACATACAAGAGACCCAGTACTTC
- | TRBD1 | TRBJ1-5 | TRBV6-1 | CASTPTGRDQPQHF | TGTGCCAGCACCCCGACAGGGAGGGATCAGCCCCAGCATTTT
few | - | TRBJ1-2 | TRBV18 | CASSHRDEANYGYTF | TGTGCCAGCTCACACCGGGACGAAGCTAACTATGGCTACACCTTC
- | - | TRBJ2-4 | TRBV27 | CASSPGPAKNIQYF | TGTGCCAGCAGTCCGGGTCCCGCCAAAAACATTCAGTACTTC
- | TRBD2 | TRBJ2-3 | TRBV7-8 | CASSFPLAGNTDTQYF | TGTGCCAGCAGCTTTCCTCTAGCGGGGAACACAGATACGCAGTATTTT
- | - | TRBJ2-4 | TRBV20-1 | CSARVGGLIAKNIQYF | TGCAGTGCTAGAGTGGGGGGGCTAATAGCCAAAAACATTCAGTACTTC
few | - | TRBJ1-1 | TRBV5-1 | CASSLDRGRAWEAFF | TGCGCCAGCAGCTTGGATCGGGGAAGGGCCTGGGAAGCTTTCTTT
- | - | TRBJ2-3 | TRBV29-1 | CSVAAPSGDTQYF | TGCAGCGTTGCTGCTCCCTCTGGAGATACGCAGTATTTT
few | TRBD2 | TRBJ2-5 | TRBV20-1 | CSATLRPGLAGGPKETQYF | TGCAGTGCTACATTGCGCCCGGGACTAGCGGGAGGGCCCAAAGAGACCCAGTACTTC
- | TRBD1 | TRBJ2-1 | TRBV7-9 | CASSSPNPRGTGEHNEQFF | TGTGCCAGCAGCTCACCCAACCCCCGCGGGACAGGGGAACACAATGAGCAGTTCTTC
few | - | TRBJ1-4 | TRBV29-1 | CSVDRGPTFNEKLFF | TGCAGCGTTGATAGAGGACCGACGTTTAATGAAAAACTGTTTTTT
- | - | TRBJ2-7 | TRBV20-1 | CSARDGRTDSYEQYF | TGCAGTGCTAGAGATGGTAGGACGGATTCCTACGAGCAGTACTTC
few | - | TRBJ1-4 | TRBV4-2 | CASSQDGAHEKLFF | TGTGCCAGCAGCCAAGACGGGGCTCACGAAAAACTGTTTTTT
few | - | TRBJ2-3 | TRBV6-5 | CASSYSGPWETNIKNTQYF | TGTGCCAGCAGTTACTCGGGCCCGTGGGAAACTAACATTAAAAATACGCAGTATTTT
few | TRBD2 | TRBJ2-3 | TRBV20-1 | CSAPQAGVTDTQYF | TGCAGTGCTCCCCAGGCGGGGGTCACAGATACGCAGTATTTT